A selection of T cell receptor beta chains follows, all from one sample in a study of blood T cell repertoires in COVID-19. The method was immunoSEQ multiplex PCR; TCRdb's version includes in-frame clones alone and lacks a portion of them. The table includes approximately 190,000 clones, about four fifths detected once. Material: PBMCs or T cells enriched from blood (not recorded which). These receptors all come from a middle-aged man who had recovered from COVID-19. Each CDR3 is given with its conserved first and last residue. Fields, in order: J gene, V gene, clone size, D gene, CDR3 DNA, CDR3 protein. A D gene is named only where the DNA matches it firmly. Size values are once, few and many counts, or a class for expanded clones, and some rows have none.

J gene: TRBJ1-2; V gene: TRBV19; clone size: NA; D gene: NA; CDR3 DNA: TGTGCCAGTCAAAGCCGGGACAAGGGGTACACCTTC; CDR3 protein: CASQSRDKGYTF
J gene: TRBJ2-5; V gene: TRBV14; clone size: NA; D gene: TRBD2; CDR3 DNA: TGTGCCAGCAGCCAATTCGTTCGGACTAGCGGGGATGAGGAGACCCAGTACTTC; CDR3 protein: CASSQFVRTSGDEETQYF
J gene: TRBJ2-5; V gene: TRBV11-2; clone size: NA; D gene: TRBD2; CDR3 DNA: TGTGCCAGCAGCTTAGGGACTAGCGGGGCAGAGACCCAGTACTTC; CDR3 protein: CASSLGTSGAETQYF
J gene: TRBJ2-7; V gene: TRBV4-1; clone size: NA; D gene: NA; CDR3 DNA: TGCGCCAGCAGCCAAGTTACAGAGTACTACGAGCAGTACTTC; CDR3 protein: CASSQVTEYYEQYF
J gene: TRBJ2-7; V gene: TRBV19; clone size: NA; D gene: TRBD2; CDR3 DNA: TGTGCCAGTAGCCCTAGCGGGGCCTCCTACGAGCAGTACTTC; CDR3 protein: CASSPSGASYEQYF
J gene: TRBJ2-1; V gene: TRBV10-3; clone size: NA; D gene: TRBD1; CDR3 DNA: TGTGCCATCAGTGAGTCGGACAGGGGCTCCTACAATGAGCAGTTCTTC; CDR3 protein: CAISESDRGSYNEQFF
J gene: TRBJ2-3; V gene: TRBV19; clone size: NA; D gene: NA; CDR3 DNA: TGTGCCAGTAGTATCCCCAGGGGTCGAACAGATACGCAGTATTTT; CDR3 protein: CASSIPRGRTDTQYF
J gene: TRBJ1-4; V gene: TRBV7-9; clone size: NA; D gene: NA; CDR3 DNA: TGTGCCAGCAGCCGCGTAGGACTCAGTAATGAAAAACTGTTTTTT; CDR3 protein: CASSRVGLSNEKLFF
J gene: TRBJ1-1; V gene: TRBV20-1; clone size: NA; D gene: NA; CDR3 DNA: TGCAGTGCTAGTATATTCTGGAGGGTGAACACTGAAGCTTTCTTT; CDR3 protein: CSASIFWRVNTEAFF
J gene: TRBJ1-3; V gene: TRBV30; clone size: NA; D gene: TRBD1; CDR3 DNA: TGTGCCTGGAGCCTGGGACAGGGCTTTAGTCGGAACACCATATATTTT; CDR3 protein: CAWSLGQGFSRNTIYF
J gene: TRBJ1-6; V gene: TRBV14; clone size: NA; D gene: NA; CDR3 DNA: TGTGCCAGCAGCCCTAGGACGGGAGTGAATTCACCCCTCCACTTT; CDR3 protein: CASSPRTGVNSPLHF
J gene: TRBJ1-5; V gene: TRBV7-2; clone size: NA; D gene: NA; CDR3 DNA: TGTGCCAGCAGCTCAGTGGCAGGGCCCAATCAGCCCCAGCATTTT; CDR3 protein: CASSSVAGPNQPQHF
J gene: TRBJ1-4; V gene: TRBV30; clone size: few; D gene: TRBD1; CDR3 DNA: TGTGCCTGGGGGCAGGGGGGAAGTGAAAAACTGTTTTTT; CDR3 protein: CAWGQGGSEKLFF
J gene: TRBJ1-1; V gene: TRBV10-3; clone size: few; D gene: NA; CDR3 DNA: TGTGCCACCCAAGGGCCAGGGGTTGGTACTGAAGCTTTCTTT; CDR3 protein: CATQGPGVGTEAFF
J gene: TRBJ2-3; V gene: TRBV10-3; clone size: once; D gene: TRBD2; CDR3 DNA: TGTGCCATCAGCAGACTAGCGGGGGATAGCACAGATACGCAGTATTTT; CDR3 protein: CAISRLAGDSTDTQYF
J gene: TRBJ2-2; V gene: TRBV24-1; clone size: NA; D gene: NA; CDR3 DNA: TGTGCCACCAGTCGGGGAGGCGACACCGGGGAGCTGTTTTTT; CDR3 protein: CATSRGGDTGELFF
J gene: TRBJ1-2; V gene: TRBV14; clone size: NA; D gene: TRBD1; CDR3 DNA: TGTGCCAGCAGCCCCTTCACAGGGGACGGCTACACCTTC; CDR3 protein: CASSPFTGDGYTF
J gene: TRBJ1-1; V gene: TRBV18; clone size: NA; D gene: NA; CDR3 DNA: TGTGCCAGCTCACCTGACAGGTCGAACACTGAAGCTTTCTTT; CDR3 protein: CASSPDRSNTEAFF
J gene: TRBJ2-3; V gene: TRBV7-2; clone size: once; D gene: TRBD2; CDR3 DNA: TGTGCCAGCAGCTCCGCTCCGGGACTAGCGGGCTTCACAGATACGCAGTATTTT; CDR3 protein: CASSSAPGLAGFTDTQYF
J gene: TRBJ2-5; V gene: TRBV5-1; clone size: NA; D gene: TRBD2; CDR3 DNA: TGCGCCAGCAGCCCGGGACTAGCGGGGCACTTGTACTTC; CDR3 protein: CASSPGLAGHLYF
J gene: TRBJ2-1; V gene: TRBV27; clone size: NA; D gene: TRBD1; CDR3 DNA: TGTGCCAGCAGTAAACAGGGGGCGGATTACAATGAGCAGTTCTTC; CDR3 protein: CASSKQGADYNEQFF
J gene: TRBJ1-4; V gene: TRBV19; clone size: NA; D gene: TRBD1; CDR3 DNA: TGTGCCAGTAGAGTGGAAGGGGGCTGGACTAATGAAAAACTGTTTTTT; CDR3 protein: CASRVEGGWTNEKLFF
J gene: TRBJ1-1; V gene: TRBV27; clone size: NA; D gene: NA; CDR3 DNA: TGTGCCAGCCGTGACATGAACACTGAAGCTTTCTTT; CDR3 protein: CASRDMNTEAFF
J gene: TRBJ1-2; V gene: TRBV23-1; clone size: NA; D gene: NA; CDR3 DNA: TGCGCCAGCAGTCCTCAGGGGAACTATGGCTACACCTTC; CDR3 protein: CASSPQGNYGYTF
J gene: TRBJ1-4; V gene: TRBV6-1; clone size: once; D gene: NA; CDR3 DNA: TGTGCCAGCAGTGAAGAGCGGCCTTGGGGTAAGGGAGATGAAAAACTGTTTTTT; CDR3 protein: CASSEERPWGKGDEKLFF
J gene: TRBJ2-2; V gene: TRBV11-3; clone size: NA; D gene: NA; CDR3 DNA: TGTGCCAGCAGCTTAGGCTCCAGGGCCGACACCGGGGAGCTGTTTTTT; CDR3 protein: CASSLGSRADTGELFF